This entry is about one TCR beta chain. The data belong to a study of blood T cell repertoires in COVID-19. Across the study: Researchers got acute and convalescent COVID-19 samples from the United States, Italy and Spain. In each case, the material was cDNA or gDNA derived from T cells, B-cell-depleted T cells, or PBMCs.

V trimming: 6 bases; J trimming: 4 bases; junction bases outside the gene matches: 6. The length of the CDR3 is 14 residues. The germline CDR1 and CDR2 sequences are MNHEY and SVGAGI. In the source study's methods: Quantification of nucleated cells was approximated via reference gene primer amplification. Generated by immunoSEQ multiplex PCR, the TCRdb table keeps only in-frame clones and is missing some. That table gives V, J and clone size, and the DNA gave D and trimming. The data hold about 140,000 clones, with about nine tenths observed a single time. This clonotype originated in a woman in her forties or fifties with acute or convalescent COVID-19. The material sequenced was peripheral blood. This sequence joins TRBV6-5 and TRBJ1-2, with TRBD1 identical over 9 bases. The CDR3 spells CASRGQGFFYGYTF. Written as DNA, the CDR3 is TGTGCCAGCAGGGGACAGGGATTTTTCTATGGCTACACCTTC.